This T cell receptor (beta chain) was identified during a study of blood T cells in healthy people across ages. Study-level results: A strong correlation between TCR beta diversity and naive T cell percentage was seen. Considered underestimates were the diversity estimates obtained from one million T cells.

A remark on this clonotype: Its antigen is as yet unknown.

Together with a sample-barcoded 5' primer, a J-beta primer mix was included in a second PCR lasting about 6 to 11 cycles. One entry per CDR3 protein results from TCRdb running MiXCR on the 5' RACE reads. The sample carries over 600,000 distinct CDR3 sequences, about 61% recorded once. Trimming took off 2 bases at V and 2 bases at J, with 20 bases between the two ends. The CDR3 consists of 18 residues. CDR1 SGHVS and CDR2 FNYEAQ come from the germline V gene. The genes are TRBV7-6 and TRBJ2-3; D ambiguous. Material for sequencing was blood. This clonotype was obtained from a man aged 35-49 years in good health. The CDR3 here is CASSLLPVLTTLTDTQYF. The DNA of the CDR3 is TGTGCCAGCAGCTTACTGCCCGTTCTCACTACCCTCACAGATACGCAGTATTTT.